Following are 25 T cell receptor beta chains from one sample sequenced in a study of cytomegalovirus exposure and HLA in healthy donors. PCR employed 60 Vbeta and 13 Jbeta primers. The table came from immunoSEQ multiplex PCR; TCRdb's copy has only in-frame clones and leaves some out. This sample has 100,000 to 150,000 clones; more than 70% occur once, and the top ten carry approximately 4%. The sample was PBMCs. Receptor source: a man aged 50 to 60 in good health and CMV-seropositive.

The chain uses TRBV18 and TRBJ1-1; D might be TRBD1 (5 bases). Trimming stripped 3 bases from V and 1 base from J, with 12 bases between. Germline assignment: CDR1 KGHSH and CDR2 LQKENI. There are 15 residues in the CDR3. CDR3: CASSPQDTPNTEAFF. The CDR3 coding sequence is TGTGCCAGCTCACCCCAGGACACCCCGAACACTGAAGCTTTCTTT.

The chain has TRBV29-1 and TRBJ2-1; 9 bases map to TRBD2. The length of the CDR3 is 15 residues. Germline V gene data show CDR1 as SQVTM and CDR2 as ANQGSEA. Trimming removed 1 base from V and 7 bases from J; junction bases left unmatched: 8. As DNA, the CDR3 is TGCAGCGTTGAAGGAAGCACTAGCGGGTGGAATGAGCAGTTCTTC. This codes for CSVEGSTSGWNEQFF.

The rearrangement joins TRBV18 to TRBJ1-2, with D possibly matching TRBD1 (6 bases). Deletions cut 0 bases from V and 2 bases from J, with 13 bases between. The CDR3 covers 16 residues. In germline, CDR1 is KGHSH, CDR2 LQKENI. The CDR3 region has the DNA TGTGCCAGCTCACCACCTGGGGCCAGGGGAAACTATGGCTACACCTTC. Translating gives CASSPPGARGNYGYTF.

Here the CDR3 reads CATATGGGGYTF. DNA for the CDR3: TGTGCCACAGCTACAGGGGGGGGTGGCTACACCTTC. The V gene is TRBV6-5, the J gene TRBJ1-2, with 8 bases identical to TRBD1. The CDR3 runs 12 residues. V trimming: 10 bases; J trimming: 7 bases; junction bases outside the gene matches: 8. The germline V gene encodes CDR1 MNHEY and CDR2 SVGAGI.

This clone was detected ten times or more. This chain connects TRBV12-5 to TRBJ1-1; TRBD1 agrees at 10 bases. Looked up from germline, CDR1 is LGHNT and CDR2 is FRNRAP. The CDR3 runs to 15 residues. V shed 6 bases, J shed 0 bases, and the junction held 4 bases outside the gene matches. CDR3: CASGPTGGLNTEAFF. The DNA for the CDR3 is TGTGCTAGTGGCCCGACAGGGGGCCTGAACACTGAAGCTTTCTTT.

This sequence joins TRBV19 and TRBJ2-7; tentatively, D is TRBD2 (5 bases). The CDR3 contains 12 residues. Trimming cost V 11 bases and J 6 bases, with 17 bases left between them. Looked up from germline, CDR1 is LNHDA and CDR2 is SQIVND (reference sequence). CDR3: CAGGLSVAEQYF. The DNA for the CDR3 is TGTGCCGGAGGCCTGAGCGTGGCCGAGCAGTACTTC.

This chain links TRBV14 with TRBJ1-1; possibly TRBD1 for D (6 bases). CDR1 and CDR2 (germline): SGHDN, FVKESK. This CDR3 is 14 amino acids long. The V and J ends lost 0 bases and 6 bases respectively, with 11 bases between them. The CDR3 DNA sequence: TGTGCCAGCAGCCAAGATGGGGGCTTTCCTGAAGCTTTCTTT. This sequence encodes CASSQDGGFPEAFF.

The chain couples TRBV11-1 to TRBJ2-2, with 9 bases identical to TRBD1. The V and J ends lost 7 bases and 12 bases, in that order; junction bases with no gene match: 6. Germline V CDR1 and CDR2: SGHAT, FQDESV (reference sequence). CDR3 length equals 12 residues. The CDR3 is CASKLGQGKLFF. Written as DNA, the CDR3 is TGTGCCAGCAAACTCGGACAGGGGAAGCTGTTTTTT.

The CDR3 nucleotides read TGTGCCAGCAGTTTATTACGCAGGGGGGACTATGGCTACACCTTC. It yields the protein CASSLLRRGDYGYTF. The V call is TRBV28, the J call TRBJ1-2; 7 nucleotides align to TRBD1. V trimming: 1 base; J trimming: 3 bases; junction bases outside the gene matches: 5. CDR1 and CDR2 (germline): MDHEN, SYDVKM. The CDR3 has 15 residues.

The chain has TRBV5-6 and TRBJ1-2, with 9 bases matching TRBD1. This CDR3 is built from 16 residues. Germline CDR1 reads SGHDT; CDR2 reads YYEEEE. The V gene end was trimmed by 3 bases and the J gene end by 4 bases; junction bases not matched to a gene: 10. CDR3 nucleotide sequence: TGTGCCAGCAGCTCCGCGGGGACAGGGAGACTCTATGGCTACACCTTC. Encoded protein: CASSSAGTGRLYGYTF.

The chain employs TRBV23-1 and TRBJ2-6; possibly TRBD2 for D (6 bases). TRBV23-1 is placed among ORFs of uncertain function. The CDR3 has 15 residues. Trimming left V 1 base short and J 3 bases short, with 7 bases between. Here the CDR3 DNA reads TGCGCCAGCAGTCAATTGGGACTTGGGGCCAACGTCCTGACTTTC. Amino acids: CASSQLGLGANVLTF.

The rearrangement uses TRBV7-8 and TRBJ1-2, with D possibly being TRBD1 (5 bases). The germline V gene encodes CDR1 SGHVS and CDR2 FQNEAQ. The CDR3 spans 14 residues. Trimming removed 0 bases at V and 8 bases at J, with 13 bases between. As DNA, the CDR3 is TGTGCCAGCAGCTTAGCGGAAGGGGCGCGGGGCTACACCTTC. The encoded protein is CASSLAEGARGYTF.

The rearrangement links TRBV18 to TRBJ2-5; 9 bases align to TRBD2. This CDR3 spans 16 amino acids. V lost 6 bases, J lost 1 base, and 9 bases stayed unmatched. Germline V CDR1 and CDR2: KGHSH, LQKENI. This chain's CDR3 is CASSPRLAAAQETQYF. CDR3 bases: TGTGCCAGCTCGCCCAGACTAGCGGCTGCCCAAGAGACCCAGTACTTC.

This clone was seen a few times. The chain uses TRBV11-2 and TRBJ2-5; maybe TRBD2 (7 bases). The V end lost 3 bases, the J end lost 5 bases, and 19 bases lay between the germline ends. The CDR3 length is 16 residues. CDR1 and CDR2 from the germline V gene are SGHAT and FQNNGV. CDR3 DNA: TGTGCCAGCAGCTTGGGGGGCGGGGGCGGAGCGGAGACCCAGTACTTC. It is translated as CASSLGGGGGAETQYF.

The gene calls are TRBV6-6 and TRBJ1-1, with 9 bases lining up with TRBD1. CDR1 and CDR2 from the germline V gene are MNHNY and SVGAGI (reference sequence). Trimming at V came to 4 bases and at J to 1 base, leaving 1 base not matched to a gene. The length of the CDR3 is 14 residues. The CDR3 reads CASSSGQGNTEAFF. The DNA for the CDR3 is TGTGCCAGCAGTTCGGGACAGGGGAACACTGAAGCTTTCTTT.

CDR3 sequence: CASSLSPVLSYNSPLHF. CDR3 bases: TGTGCCAGCAGCTTAAGTCCAGTTTTAAGCTATAATTCACCCCTCCACTTT. The rearrangement links TRBV7-2 to TRBJ1-6; D ambiguous. This CDR3 is built from 17 residues. Trimming pared 2 bases from V and 3 bases from J, leaving 14 bases between. Germline lookup yields CDR1 SGHTA and CDR2 FQGNSA. Based on the CDR3 plus reference TRBV7-2 and TRBJ1-6, the full variable domain is GAGVSQSPSNKVTEKGKDVELRCDPISGHTALYWYRQSLGQGLEFLIYFQGNSAPDKSGLPSDRFSAERTGGSVSTLTIQRTQQEDSAVYLCASSLSPVLSYNSPLHFGNGTRLTVT.

The chain employs TRBV2 and TRBJ2-3; a possible D gene is TRBD2 (6 bases). V was pared by 4 bases and J by 2 bases, with 13 bases between. This CDR3 spans 15 amino acids. Germline assignment: CDR1 SNHLY and CDR2 FYNNEI. CDR3 loop: CASSAGVSFTDTQYF. In DNA, the CDR3 is TGTGCCAGCAGTGCGGGGGTGAGCTTCACAGATACGCAGTATTTT.

In this sample, this clone turned up once. J is TRBJ2-1 and V is TRBV19; D possibly corresponds to TRBD2 (5 bases). Trimming removed 5 bases from V and 8 bases from J, with 13 bases in between. Per the germline V gene, CDR1 is LNHDA and CDR2 is SQIVND (reference sequence). The length of the CDR3 is 13 residues. CDR3 in DNA: TGTGCCAGTAGTGCGACTAACATGGATGAGCAGTTCTTC. Amino acid sequence: CASSATNMDEQFF. The full variable domain, completed using reference TRBV19 and TRBJ2-1, is DGGITQSPKYLFRKEGQNVTLSCEQNLNHDAMYWYRQDPGQGLRLIYYSQIVNDFQKGDIAEGYSVSREKKESFPLTVTSAQKNPTAFYLCASSATNMDEQFFGPGTRLTVL.

The table lists this clone with a count of one. This chain joins TRBV18 and TRBJ2-7; TRBD1 matches 11 bases. The CDR3 contains 16 residues. V lost 3 bases to trimming and J lost 7 bases; unmatched junction nucleotides: 11. CDR1 is KGHSH and CDR2 is LQKENI in the germline V gene. DNA for the CDR3: TGTGCCAGCTCACCGACATCCGGGACAGGGGGTCGGGAGCAGTACTTC. The encoded protein is CASSPTSGTGGREQYF.

The J gene is TRBJ2-3, the V gene TRBV11-2; 7 bases are shared with TRBD2. V dropped 5 bases and J dropped 0; count of bases not matched to a gene: 8. The CDR3 has 16 residues. Germline loops: CDR1 SGHAT, CDR2 FQNNGV. CDR3 region: CASSPGGGRSTDTQYF. The DNA for the CDR3 is TGTGCCAGCAGCCCGGGCGGCGGGAGAAGCACAGATACGCAGTATTTT.

This clone was seen once. The CDR3 loop is CASTYRGPGEAFF. CDR3 sequence (DNA): TGTGCCAGCACTTACAGGGGCCCGGGGGAAGCTTTCTTT. V is TRBV6-1 and J is TRBJ1-1, with 7 bases aligning to TRBD1. CDR1 and CDR2 (germline): MNHNS, SASEGT. The J segment lost 8 bases and the V segment lost 7 bases, leaving 10 bases of the junction unmatched. CDR3 length: 13 amino acids.

The chain uses TRBV29-1 and TRBJ1-1; 7 bases agree with TRBD1. CDR3 length equals 12 residues. The germline CDR1 and CDR2 sequences are SQVTM and ANQGSEA. After removal of 8 bases from V and 7 bases from J, the junction contained 10 bases not matched to a gene. The CDR3 reads CSTRGLVGEAFF. For the CDR3, the DNA is TGCAGCACCAGGGGGTTAGTTGGTGAAGCTTTCTTT. Variable domain in full (rest from reference TRBV29-1 and TRBJ1-1): SAVISQKPSRDICQRGTSLTIQCQVDSQVTMMFWYRQQPGQSLTLIATANQGSEATYESGFVIDKFPISRPNLTFSTLTVSNMSPEDSSIYLCSTRGLVGEAFFGQGTRLTVV.

This chain joins TRBV7-2 and TRBJ2-1; 14 bases fit TRBD2. Germline CDR1 reads SGHTA; CDR2 reads FQGNSA. Trimming at V came to 3 bases and at J to 8 bases, leaving 0 bases not matched to a gene. The CDR3 sequence is 14 residues long. CDR3 region: CASSLGLAGDEQFF. CDR3 DNA sequence: TGTGCCAGCAGCTTGGGACTAGCGGGAGATGAGCAGTTCTTC. Variable domain in full (rest from reference TRBV7-2 and TRBJ2-1): GAGVSQSPSNKVTEKGKDVELRCDPISGHTALYWYRQSLGQGLEFLIYFQGNSAPDKSGLPSDRFSAERTGGSVSTLTIQRTQQEDSAVYLCASSLGLAGDEQFFGPGTRLTVL.

The genes are TRBV6-6 and TRBJ2-3; unclear D gene. V gave up 4 bases and J gave up 1 base, with 9 bases separating them. The CDR3 sequence is 14 residues long. Germline-derived CDR1 and CDR2 are MNHNY and SVGAGI (reference sequence). Here the CDR3 reads CASSWAPGTDTQYF. The DNA for the CDR3 is TGTGCCAGCAGTTGGGCCCCAGGCACAGATACGCAGTATTTT.

The V and J genes are TRBV7-9 and TRBJ2-5, with 8 bases aligning to TRBD1. Per germline, CDR1 SEHNR and CDR2 FQNEAQ (reference sequence). The ends lost 4 bases at V and 0 bases at J; junction bases unmatched: 7. The CDR3 covers 16 residues. The CDR3 sequence is CASSYRQGTNQETQYF. Here the CDR3 DNA reads TGTGCCAGCAGCTACCGACAGGGGACCAACCAAGAGACCCAGTACTTC. Variable domain in full (rest from reference TRBV7-9 and TRBJ2-5): DTGVSQNPRHKITKRGQNVTFRCDPISEHNRLYWYRQTLGQGPEFLTYFQNEAQLEKSRLLSDRFSAERPKGSFSTLEIQRTEQGDSAMYLCASSYRQGTNQETQYFGPGTRLLVL.